Below, one T cell receptor beta chain is given with its context. No antigen is known for it. Vbeta (60) and Jbeta (13) primers were used in the PCR. TCRdb's copy holds only in-frame clones and misses some; the assay was immunoSEQ multiplex PCR. The sample comprises over 120,000 clones, around three quarters of which are singletons, and 2% to 2.5% rests with the top ten. This sample is part of a study of cytomegalovirus exposure and HLA in healthy donors. Study conclusions and caveats: Analysis was performed later, and it showed HLA-associated TCR beta chains to be more clonally expanded than equally common others.

V dropped 5 bases and J dropped 0; count of bases not matched to a gene: 9. The germline CDR1 and CDR2 sequences are SGHVS and FNYEAQ. The length of the CDR3 is 16 residues. The V and J genes are TRBV7-6 and TRBJ2-7, with 8 positions matching TRBD2. This clonotype was obtained from a young woman in good health and CMV-seropositive. The sample was PBMCs. CDR3 sequence reads: CASSPILAASSYEQYF. The CDR3 DNA reads TGTGCCAGCAGCCCGATACTAGCGGCTAGCTCCTACGAGCAGTACTTC. The whole variable domain, filled in from reference TRBV7-6 and TRBJ2-7, reads GAGVSQSPRYKVTKRGQDVALRCDPISGHVSLYWYRQALGQGPEFLTYFNYEAQQDKSGLPNDRFSAERPEGSISTLTIQRTEQRDSAMYRCASSPILAASSYEQYFGPGTRLTVT.